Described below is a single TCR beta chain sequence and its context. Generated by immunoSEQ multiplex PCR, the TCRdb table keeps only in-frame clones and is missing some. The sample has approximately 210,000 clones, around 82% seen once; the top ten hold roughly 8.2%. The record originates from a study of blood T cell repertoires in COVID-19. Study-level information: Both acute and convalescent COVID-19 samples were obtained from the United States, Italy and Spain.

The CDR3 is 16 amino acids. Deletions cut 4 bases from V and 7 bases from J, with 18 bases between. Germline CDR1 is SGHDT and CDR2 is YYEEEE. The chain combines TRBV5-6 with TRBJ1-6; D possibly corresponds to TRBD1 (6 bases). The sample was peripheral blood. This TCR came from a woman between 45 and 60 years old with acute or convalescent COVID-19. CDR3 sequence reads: CASSGQGRTRNSPLHF. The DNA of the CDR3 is TGTGCCAGCAGCGGGCAGGGGAGGACTAGGAATTCACCCCTCCACTTT.